The 3 T cell receptor beta chains below all came from one sample that was sequenced in a study of shared clonotypes between healthy human individuals (dated by TCRdb to 2020 to 2021). Library generation was performed with the immunoSEQ multiplex PCR assay. The source is immuneACCESS, and TCRdb retained only in-frame sequences with V and J called. Part of the clones is not carried over; for the studies checked, unresolved V genes explain less than half of this, and the remainder is unexplained. Across this sample there are 2 million to 3 million clones, with 90% to 95% seen only once. The leading ten clones occupy 0.36% of the sample. Source material: naive CD4+ T cells from PBMCs. In the paper's terms, the cell subset or site label means: CD45RA+ positively selected. The receptors were gathered from a man aged 18 to 30 in good health. Some clones in this sample may be carry-over from other donors' samples.

J is TRBJ2-7 and V is TRBV30; the match to TRBD1 covers 7 bases. The CDR3 runs 14 residues. Germline loops: CDR1 GTSNPN, CDR2 SVGIG (reference sequence). With V trimmed by 3 bases and J by 6 bases, 11 bases remained unmatched. The CDR3 here is CAWRRDSTQGEQYF. CDR3 coding DNA: TGTGCCTGGAGACGGGACAGTACCCAGGGCGAGCAGTACTTC.

In this sample, this clone turned up once. The V gene is TRBV21-1, the J gene TRBJ2-2; whether TRBD2, the table's D call, matches the DNA was not checked. TRBV21-1 is labeled a pseudogene. CDR3 length equals 14 residues. The CDR3 DNA sequence: TGTGCCAGCAGCTCCCTATCGGGGACCGGGGAGCTGTTTTTT. Its protein product is CASSSLSGTGELFF.

The chain carries TRBV5-1 and TRBJ2-7; a possible D gene is TRBD1 (6 bases). Trimming took off 1 base at V and 3 bases at J, with 11 bases between the two ends. Germline V lookup: CDR1 SGHRS, CDR2 YFSETQ. CDR3 length equals 14 residues. The CDR3 nucleotides are TGCGCCAGCAGCTTGCAGGGGACAAACTACGAGCAGTACTTC. Translated: CASSLQGTNYEQYF.